Below, 30 T cell receptor beta chains from the same sample are listed, as sequenced in a study of blood T cell repertoires in COVID-19. Assay: immunoSEQ multiplex PCR; the TCRdb copy retains only in-frame clones and omits some. The table records under 200,000 clones, 65% to 85% of them present only once. The specimen was peripheral blood. These receptors all stem from a human donor with acute or convalescent COVID-19. The donor label of this sample is uncertain.

V and J are TRBV28 and TRBJ2-5; 9 bases are a match to TRBD1. Per germline, CDR1 MDHEN and CDR2 SYDVKM. V dropped 7 bases and J dropped 10; count of bases not matched to a gene: 16. The CDR3 is 15 residues long. The chain's CDR3 is CASITPRRQGGVQYF. In DNA, the CDR3 is TGTGCCAGCATCACTCCCCGGCGACAGGGGGGGGTCCAGTACTTC.

The rearrangement joins TRBV6-1 to TRBJ1-1; possibly TRBD1 for D (6 bases). V lost 3 bases and J lost 5, with 10 bases in between. The CDR3 is 13 amino acids. Germline V gene sequence: CDR1 MNHNS, CDR2 SASEGT. In nucleotides, the CDR3 is TGTGCCAGCAGTGACCGACAGGTAACTGAAGCTTTCTTT. Its protein is CASSDRQVTEAFF.

The table lists this clone with a few counts. The genes are TRBV7-3 and TRBJ1-1; D gene ambiguous. Germline CDR1 and CDR2: SGHTA and FQGTGA. CDR3 length equals 14 residues. Trimming left V 5 bases short and J 0 bases short, with 10 bases between. The CDR3: CASSPSAVNTEAFF. The CDR3 DNA sequence: TGTGCCAGCAGCCCTAGTGCGGTGAACACTGAAGCTTTCTTT.

The J gene is TRBJ1-2, the V gene TRBV29-1, with unresolved D. This CDR3 is built from 15 residues. V lost 4 bases and J lost 5, with 20 bases in between. Germline CDR1 SQVTM, CDR2 ANQGSEA. CDR3: CSVGEIATVRYGYTF. In DNA form, the CDR3 reads TGCAGCGTTGGAGAGATTGCAACAGTCCGGTATGGCTACACCTTC.

This chain joins TRBV5-4 and TRBJ2-7; tentatively, D is TRBD1 (6 bases). V was clipped by 4 bases and J by 2 bases, with 13 bases between them. Germline CDR1 reads SGHNT; CDR2 reads YYREEE (reference sequence). This CDR3 region has 14 residues. The CDR3 DNA reads as TGTGCCAGCAGCCCCGCCGGACAGACCTACGAGCAGTACTTC. It is translated as CASSPAGQTYEQYF.

V gene TRBV30 combines with J gene TRBJ1-6; D remains ambiguous. V was pared by 0 bases and J by 14 bases, with 17 bases between. The CDR3 contains 14 residues. The germline gives CDR1 GTSNPN, CDR2 SVGIG (reference sequence). The CDR3 spells CAWSVERVDGALHF. In nucleotides, the CDR3 is TGTGCCTGGAGTGTGGAACGGGTGGATGGAGCCCTCCACTTT.

The chain couples TRBV9 to TRBJ2-7, with a tentative D call TRBD1 (6 bases). V lost 0 bases, J lost 0 bases, and 10 bases lay in between. Germline CDR1 is SGDLS and CDR2 is YYNGEE. The CDR3 totals 15 residues. This CDR3 is CASSVGQGYSYEQYF. The DNA for the CDR3 is TGTGCCAGCAGCGTAGGTCAGGGGTACTCCTACGAGCAGTACTTC.

The chain recombines TRBV5-1 with TRBJ2-7, with D perhaps TRBD2 (6 bases). The V end lost 4 bases, the J end lost 2 bases, and 16 bases lay between the germline ends. This CDR3 is built from 15 residues. In germline, CDR1 is SGHRS, CDR2 YFSETQ. The CDR3 DNA sequence: TGCGCCAGCAGCCCCAGACTAGGATCAACCTACGAGCAGTACTTC. Its translation is CASSPRLGSTYEQYF.

The chain couples TRBV2 to TRBJ1-5, with 7 bases lining up with TRBD1. The CDR3 loop spans 13 amino acids. Germline loops: CDR1 SNHLY, CDR2 FYNNEI. V gave up 7 bases and J gave up 3 bases; unmatched junction bases: 3. CDR3 sequence reads: CASMGQTNQPQHF. In DNA form, the CDR3 reads TGTGCCAGCATGGGACAGACCAATCAGCCCCAGCATTTT.

The chain employs TRBV11-2 and TRBJ1-2; 12 bases are shared with TRBD1. The CDR3 is 15 residues long. Germline CDR1 reads SGHAT; CDR2 reads FQNNGV. V was clipped by 5 bases and J by 8 bases; unmatched bases: 9. The CDR3: CASSPPGQGASGYTF. The CDR3 bases are TGTGCCAGCAGCCCGCCGGGACAGGGGGCAAGCGGCTACACCTTC.

This chain connects TRBV5-5 to TRBJ2-5, with D tentatively TRBD1 (6 bases). Germline CDR1 reads SGHKS; CDR2 reads YYEKEE (reference sequence). CDR3 length: 14 amino acids. Trimming took off 2 bases at V and 5 bases at J, with 13 bases between the two ends. This CDR3 reads CASSFQPGEETQYF. CDR3 in DNA: TGTGCCAGCAGCTTTCAGCCAGGGGAGGAGACCCAGTACTTC. Full variable domain (remainder filled in from reference TRBV5-5 and TRBJ2-5): DAGVTQSPTHLIKTRGQQVTLRCSPISGHKSVSWYQQVLGQGPQFIFQYYEKEERGRGNFPDRFSARQFPNYSSELNVNALLLGDSALYLCASSFQPGEETQYFGPGTRLLVL.

The V gene is TRBV5-1, the J gene TRBJ2-7; D might be TRBD1 (6 bases). Germline-derived CDR1 and CDR2 are SGHRS and YFSETQ. This CDR3 has 14 amino acids. V was clipped by 2 bases and J by 6 bases, with 15 bases between them. The DNA for the CDR3 is TGCGCCAGCAGCTTACTACAGGGAAGTGGCGAGCAGTACTTC. Amino acids: CASSLLQGSGEQYF. The entire variable domain, with the rest obtained from reference TRBV5-1 and TRBJ2-7, is as follows: KAGVTQTPRYLIKTRGQQVTLSCSPISGHRSVSWYQQTPGQGLQFLFEYFSETQRNKGNFPGRFSGRQFSNSRSEMNVSTLELGDSALYLCASSLLQGSGEQYFGPGTRLTVT.

The chain has TRBV5-1 and TRBJ1-2; 8 bases agree with TRBD1. CDR1 is SGHRS and CDR2 is YFSETQ in the germline V gene. The length of the CDR3 is 15 residues. J was trimmed by 7 bases and V by 7 bases; bases with no gene match: 15. The CDR3 reads CASGQGTGPFGGYTF. As DNA, the CDR3 is TGCGCCAGCGGCCAAGGGACAGGCCCGTTTGGTGGCTACACCTTC. Variable domain in full (rest from reference TRBV5-1 and TRBJ1-2): KAGVTQTPRYLIKTRGQQVTLSCSPISGHRSVSWYQQTPGQGLQFLFEYFSETQRNKGNFPGRFSGRQFSNSRSEMNVSTLELGDSALYLCASGQGTGPFGGYTFGSGTRLTVV.

V is TRBV7-6 and J is TRBJ2-1; the match to TRBD2 covers 7 bases. The CDR3 totals 17 residues. J lost 0 bases, V lost 7 bases, and 12 bases had no gene match. Germline V gives CDR1 SGHVS, CDR2 FNYEAQ. Here the CDR3 reads CASTPGGGGNSYNEQFF. The CDR3 region has the DNA TGTGCCAGCACCCCCGGCGGCGGGGGAAACTCCTACAATGAGCAGTTCTTC.

The chain has TRBV7-9 and TRBJ1-1, with D possibly being TRBD1 (5 bases). The ends were cut back, 6 bases at V and 1 base at J, with 12 bases in the middle. Germline V CDR1 and CDR2: SEHNR, FQNEAQ (reference sequence). The CDR3 length is 14 residues. The CDR3, as DNA: TGTGCCAGCAGGATGGACATCCAGAACACTGAAGCTTTCTTT. Translating gives CASRMDIQNTEAFF.

This clone occurred a few times. The chain employs TRBV9 and TRBJ1-1, with 10 bases lining up with TRBD1. The junction had 4 bases not matched to a gene; V was cut back by 4 bases and J by 1 base. The CDR3 extends over 15 amino acids. The germline V gene has CDR1 SGDLS and CDR2 YYNGEE. The CDR3 bases are TGTGCCAGCAGCTTAGGGACAGGGGCGAACACTGAAGCTTTCTTT. This sequence encodes CASSLGTGANTEAFF.

CDR3 sequence reads: CASSLGTSGHNEQFF. DNA for the CDR3: TGTGCCAGCAGCCTCGGGACTAGTGGGCACAATGAGCAGTTCTTC. V is TRBV3-1 (or the pseudogene TRBV3-2) and J is TRBJ2-1; 8 nucleotides agree with TRBD2. Germline V gene sequence: CDR1 LGHDT, CDR2 YNNKEL (reference sequence). The CDR3 extends over 15 amino acids. V lost 4 bases to trimming and J lost 5 bases; unmatched junction nucleotides: 7.

The CDR3 sequence: CAISLTGLSSGNTIYF. Written as DNA, the CDR3 is TGTGCCATCAGTCTGACGGGACTCAGCTCTGGAAACACCATATATTTT. The chain uses TRBV10-3 and TRBJ1-3; TRBD1 might be the D (5 bases). In germline, CDR1 is ENHRY, CDR2 SYGVKD. This CDR3 region has 16 residues. Between the trimmed V and J ends, which lost 5 bases and 0 bases, there was a span of 14 bases.

CDR3 protein: CASSTNSGGQYNEQFF. CDR3 sequence (DNA): TGTGCCAGCAGCACAAACTCGGGGGGGCAGTACAATGAGCAGTTCTTC. The chain has TRBV9 and TRBJ2-1; TRBD2 aligns across 8 bases. V shed 4 bases, J shed 4 bases, and the junction held 10 bases outside the gene matches. The CDR3 consists of 16 residues. The germline gives CDR1 SGDLS, CDR2 YYNGEE.

This clone was seen just once. The chain links TRBV6-6 to TRBJ2-7; 8 bases align to TRBD2. Germline-derived CDR1 and CDR2 are MNHNY and SVGAGI (reference sequence). There are 13 residues in the CDR3. The V gene end was trimmed by 6 bases and the J gene end by 3 bases; junction bases not matched to a gene: 4. CDR3 loop: CASSRTSSYEQYF. As DNA, the CDR3 is TGTGCCAGCAGCCGGACTAGCAGCTACGAGCAGTACTTC.

J is TRBJ1-2 and V is TRBV9, with 8 bases aligning to TRBD1. Germline CDR1 reads SGDLS; CDR2 reads YYNGEE. Trimming at V came to 4 bases and at J to 2 bases, leaving 7 bases not matched to a gene. CDR3 length: 15 residues. The CDR3 DNA reads TGTGCCAGCAGCACCCAGGGGGCAAAGAACTATGGCTACACCTTC. It translates to CASSTQGAKNYGYTF.

V is TRBV9 and J is TRBJ2-7, with D maybe TRBD2 (5 bases). This CDR3 spans 13 amino acids. The V gene's germline CDR1 is SGDLS and CDR2 YYNGEE. V lost 4 bases and J lost 6, with 14 bases in between. The CDR3 sequence: CASSTPVEGEQYF. CDR3 coding DNA: TGTGCCAGCAGCACCCCCGTCGAGGGCGAGCAGTACTTC.

A few counts support this clone. The gene calls are TRBV5-5 and TRBJ1-4; 9 bases agree with TRBD1. The V segment lost 3 bases and the J segment 7 bases; nucleotides outside the gene matches: 7. This CDR3 contains 15 residues. The V gene's germline CDR1 is SGHKS and CDR2 YYEKEE (reference sequence). The DNA for the CDR3 is TGTGCCAGCAGCTCGGGACAGGGCGGGGGTGAAAAACTGTTTTTT. Residues: CASSSGQGGGEKLFF.

This clone occurred once. The CDR3 is CASRQGADFKQFF. As DNA, the CDR3 is TGTGCCAGCAGACAGGGGGCTGACTTTAAGCAGTTCTTC. The gene calls are TRBV6-4 and TRBJ2-1, with 9 bases lining up with TRBD1. The V segment lost 6 bases and the J segment 11 bases; nucleotides outside the gene matches: 8. Germline loops: CDR1 MRHNA, CDR2 SNTAGT. CDR3 length equals 13 residues.

V usage is TRBV6-1 and J usage is TRBJ1-4, with 7 nucleotides matching TRBD1. Per the germline V gene, CDR1 is MNHNS and CDR2 is SASEGT. This CDR3 region has 15 residues. V lost 0 bases, J lost 8 bases, and 6 bases stayed unmatched. The CDR3 spells CASSEADRLGEKLFF. The CDR3 nucleotides read TGTGCCAGCAGTGAAGCGGACAGGTTAGGGGAAAAACTGTTTTTT.

V usage is TRBV5-1 and J usage is TRBJ2-4, with D possibly being TRBD2 (5 bases). Germline V gene data show CDR1 as SGHRS and CDR2 as YFSETQ. Trimming shortened V by 2 bases and J by 0 bases, and 6 bases separated the two germline ends. This CDR3 spans 14 amino acids. CDR3 DNA sequence: TGCGCCAGCAGCTTAGGACTAGCCAAAAACATTCAGTACTTC. It encodes CASSLGLAKNIQYF.

Remarks on this clone: In the same sample, other DNA sequences code for this CDR3. J is TRBJ1-1 and V is TRBV5-1; 8 nucleotides agree with TRBD1. This CDR3 region has 15 residues. Germline V lookup: CDR1 SGHRS, CDR2 YFSETQ. The V segment lost 3 bases and the J segment 1 base; nucleotides outside the gene matches: 5. The CDR3 loop reads CASSSSGTGNTEAFF. CDR3 DNA sequence: TGCGCCAGCAGCTCTTCCGGGACAGGGAACACTGAAGCTTTCTTT.

The rearrangement uses TRBV7-6 and TRBJ2-5, with 9 bases identical to TRBD1. Germline V lookup: CDR1 SGHVS, CDR2 FNYEAQ. The CDR3 totals 16 residues. V dropped 7 bases and J dropped 3; count of bases not matched to a gene: 12. The chain's CDR3 is CASTQPGQGKKETQYF. In DNA form, the CDR3 reads TGTGCCAGCACCCAACCGGGACAGGGTAAAAAAGAGACCCAGTACTTC.

The rearrangement links TRBV6-2 or TRBV6-3 to TRBJ2-7, with 9 bases identical to TRBD2. The CDR3 covers 14 residues. V was clipped by 1 base and J by 6 bases; unmatched bases: 4. In germline, CDR1 is MNHEY, CDR2 SVGEGT. Here the CDR3 reads CASSYLAGVSEQYF. For the CDR3, the DNA is TGTGCCAGCAGTTACTTAGCGGGAGTGTCCGAGCAGTACTTC.

J is TRBJ2-2 and V is TRBV7-3, with TRBD2 matching 11 bases. V lost 5 bases, J lost 6 bases, and 5 bases stayed unmatched. There are 15 residues in the CDR3. Germline V gene sequence: CDR1 SGHTA, CDR2 FQGTGA. CDR3 coding DNA: TGTGCCAGCAGCCCCATAGCGGGGGGGCCCGGGGAGCTGTTTTTT. This codes for CASSPIAGGPGELFF.